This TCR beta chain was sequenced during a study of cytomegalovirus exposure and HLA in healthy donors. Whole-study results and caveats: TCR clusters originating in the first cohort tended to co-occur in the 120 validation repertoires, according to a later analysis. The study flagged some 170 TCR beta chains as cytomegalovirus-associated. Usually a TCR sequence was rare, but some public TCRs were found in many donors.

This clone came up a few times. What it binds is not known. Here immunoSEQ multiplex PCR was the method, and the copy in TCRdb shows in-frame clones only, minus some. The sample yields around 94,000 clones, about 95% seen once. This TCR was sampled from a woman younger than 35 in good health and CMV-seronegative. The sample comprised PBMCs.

CDR3 nucleotides: TGTGCCAGCTCACCACCGACAGGGACGGACGAGCAGTACTTC. Its protein product is CASSPPTGTDEQYF. The V and J genes are TRBV18 and TRBJ2-7, with 7 nucleotides matching TRBD1. The J segment lost 5 bases and the V segment lost 0 bases, leaving 4 bases of the junction unmatched. The CDR3 runs to 14 residues. Looked up from germline, CDR1 is KGHSH and CDR2 is LQKENI.